This T cell receptor (beta chain) was profiled in a study of response to subunit inactivated influenza vaccine. V was pared by 6 bases and J by 1 base, with 13 bases between. There are 15 residues in the CDR3. TCRdb called the RT-PCR reads again in MiXCR, with one record for every CDR3 protein. The sample has roughly 550,000 distinct CDR3 sequences, around a quarter seen once. This same sample was also part of a study on T cells expressing NK-cell markers. That paper states: Synthesis of TCR beta cDNA relied on 5'RACE template switching carrying UMIs.

The chain joins TRBV12-3 or TRBV12-4 to TRBJ1-5; no reliable D call. This TCR derives from a middle-aged man who received an inactivated influenza vaccine. The sequencing here drew on CD4+ T cells sorted from PBMCs, taken approximately 12 days after vaccination. CDR3 nucleotides: TGTGCCAGCAGGGAGTCTTTGGGAAGCAATCAGCCCCAGCATTTT. It translates to CASRESLGSNQPQHF.